This is a list of T cell receptor beta chains from one sample in a study of blood T cells in healthy people across ages. Each CDR3 protein is one row after TCRdb ran MiXCR on the 5' RACE reads. The sample yields about 640,000 distinct CDR3 sequences, roughly three fifths seen once. What was sequenced was blood. Source of these receptors: a man aged 55-75 years in good health. The CDR3 runs from the conserved cysteine through the conserved F or W. The order of the fields is clone size, J gene, D gene, V gene, CDR3 DNA, CDR3 protein. D genes are given only for firm matches. Some rows mark clone size as missing; the rest say once, few, many or name a class of expanded clone.

abundance: .; j_gene: TRBJ1-2; d_gene: .; v_gene: TRBV10-3; CDR3nt: TGTGCCATCAGTGTACAGGGAGGGGACTATGGCTACACCTTC; CDR3aa: CAISVQGGDYGYTF
abundance: .; j_gene: TRBJ2-3; d_gene: TRBD2; v_gene: TRBV7-6; CDR3nt: TGTGCCAGCAGCTTAGCGTCAAGGGTAGCGGGGGGAGATACGCAGTATTTT; CDR3aa: CASSLASRVAGGDTQYF
abundance: few; j_gene: TRBJ1-1; d_gene: .; v_gene: TRBV4-2; CDR3nt: TGTGCCAGCAGCCACTTCCAAGCAGCGAACACTGAAGCTTTCTTT; CDR3aa: CASSHFQAANTEAFF
abundance: .; j_gene: TRBJ2-1; d_gene: TRBD2; v_gene: TRBV7-9; CDR3nt: TGTGCCAGCAGCTTAGCAATGGGACTAGGGTACAATGAGCAGTTCTTC; CDR3aa: CASSLAMGLGYNEQFF
abundance: .; j_gene: TRBJ2-3; d_gene: .; v_gene: TRBV9; CDR3nt: TGTGCCAGCAGCCCGCCACCGGGGGCTCAGCGGGGGCAGTATTTT; CDR3aa: CASSPPPGAQRGQYF
abundance: .; j_gene: TRBJ2-4; d_gene: .; v_gene: TRBV4-3; CDR3nt: TGCGCCAGCAGCCAAGATCTTAGAGATGAGAAGTACTTC; CDR3aa: CASSQDLRDEKYF
abundance: .; j_gene: TRBJ1-1; d_gene: .; v_gene: TRBV7-9; CDR3nt: TGTGCCAGCAGCATTAAGAACACTGAAGCTTTCTTT; CDR3aa: CASSIKNTEAFF
abundance: .; j_gene: TRBJ2-7; d_gene: .; v_gene: TRBV10-3; CDR3nt: TGTGCCATCAGCCGGGGGACCAGGGATAACTACGAGCAGTACTTC; CDR3aa: CAISRGTRDNYEQYF
abundance: .; j_gene: TRBJ1-1; d_gene: .; v_gene: TRBV10-3; CDR3nt: TGTGCCATCAGTGAATCCGGGGTGAAAGCTTTCTTT; CDR3aa: CAISESGVKAFF
abundance: few; j_gene: TRBJ2-7; d_gene: .; v_gene: TRBV20-1; CDR3nt: TGCAGTGCTAGGTCCTCTTCCTACGAGCAGTACTTC; CDR3aa: CSARSSSYEQYF
abundance: .; j_gene: TRBJ2-7; d_gene: .; v_gene: TRBV4-2; CDR3nt: TGTGCCAGCAGCCAACAGGGGTGGCACGAGCAGTACTTC; CDR3aa: CASSQQGWHEQYF
abundance: .; j_gene: TRBJ2-3; d_gene: .; v_gene: TRBV7-9; CDR3nt: TGTGCCAGCAGCTTGGTAGGGACCTATGATACGCAGTATTTT; CDR3aa: CASSLVGTYDTQYF
abundance: .; j_gene: TRBJ2-6; d_gene: .; v_gene: TRBV29-1; CDR3nt: TGCAGCGTTGTCGGGGCAGGGTCTTTTGGGGTCAACGTCCTGACTTTC; CDR3aa: CSVVGAGSFGVNVLTF
abundance: .; j_gene: TRBJ2-6; d_gene: .; v_gene: TRBV13; CDR3nt: TGTGCCAGCAGCATTCTACAGTTCTCTGGGGCCAACGTCCTGACTTTC; CDR3aa: CASSILQFSGANVLTF
abundance: .; j_gene: TRBJ2-1; d_gene: .; v_gene: TRBV7-2; CDR3nt: TGTGCCAGCAGTCAATTCCGGGGCCTGTACAATGAGCAGTTCTTC; CDR3aa: CASSQFRGLYNEQFF
abundance: .; j_gene: TRBJ1-2; d_gene: .; v_gene: TRBV9; CDR3nt: TGTGCCAGCAGCGTAATTCGGGCGGGGGATTTCGGCTACACCTTC; CDR3aa: CASSVIRAGDFGYTF
abundance: few; j_gene: TRBJ2-5; d_gene: TRBD2; v_gene: TRBV20-1; CDR3nt: TGCAGTGCTAGAGCCCTAGCGGGGGGACCGATCCAGAAGACCCAGTACTTC; CDR3aa: CSARALAGGPIQKTQYF
abundance: few; j_gene: TRBJ1-2; d_gene: .; v_gene: TRBV6-5; CDR3nt: TGTGCCAGCAGTTACTCGAGCCCAAATGTGGGAGGTGGCTACACCTTC; CDR3aa: CASSYSSPNVGGGYTF
abundance: .; j_gene: TRBJ2-2; d_gene: .; v_gene: TRBV30; CDR3nt: TGTGCCTGGAGTTCACAGGGCGACACCGGGGAGCTGTTTTTT; CDR3aa: CAWSSQGDTGELFF
abundance: once; j_gene: TRBJ1-1; d_gene: .; v_gene: TRBV12-5; CDR3nt: TGTGCTAGTGGCGCGCAGATTTCATCTGAAGCTTTCTTT; CDR3aa: CASGAQISSEAFF
abundance: few; j_gene: TRBJ2-1; d_gene: .; v_gene: TRBV5-5; CDR3nt: TGTGCCAGCGGAGCCGGGACATGGATGGATGAGCAGTTCTTC; CDR3aa: CASGAGTWMDEQFF
abundance: few; j_gene: TRBJ2-5; d_gene: .; v_gene: TRBV25-1; CDR3nt: TGTGCCAGCAGTGAATATAGAGAGACCCAGTACTTC; CDR3aa: CASSEYRETQYF
abundance: few; j_gene: TRBJ2-1; d_gene: .; v_gene: TRBV5-1; CDR3nt: TGCGCCAGCAGCTTGGAAGGCCCCTACAATGAGCAGTTCTTC; CDR3aa: CASSLEGPYNEQFF
abundance: .; j_gene: TRBJ2-7; d_gene: .; v_gene: TRBV2; CDR3nt: TGTGCCAGCAGGCCACAAGGGGAGCAGTACTTC; CDR3aa: CASRPQGEQYF
abundance: .; j_gene: TRBJ2-7; d_gene: .; v_gene: TRBV3-1; CDR3nt: TGTGCCAGCAGCCTCAATTCGATCGGCGCTTACGAGCAGTACTTC; CDR3aa: CASSLNSIGAYEQYF
abundance: .; j_gene: TRBJ1-2; d_gene: .; v_gene: TRBV20-1; CDR3nt: TGCAGTGCGGCGCCCCGTGGGGGCTCCTATGGCTACACCTTC; CDR3aa: CSAAPRGGSYGYTF
abundance: .; j_gene: TRBJ2-7; d_gene: .; v_gene: TRBV12-3/TRBV12-4; CDR3nt: TGTGCCAGCAGTCGGGCCCTCCAAGGGACCAAGTACTTC; CDR3aa: CASSRALQGTKYF
abundance: .; j_gene: TRBJ2-4; d_gene: TRBD2; v_gene: TRBV18; CDR3nt: TGTGCCAGCTCACCACAGGGGAGGGCGCTTGACATTCAGTACTTC; CDR3aa: CASSPQGRALDIQYF
abundance: few; j_gene: TRBJ2-7; d_gene: .; v_gene: TRBV5-1; CDR3nt: TGCGCCAGCAGCTTACCCCCCCGGGGTTCGAACGAGCAGTACTTC; CDR3aa: CASSLPPRGSNEQYF
abundance: .; j_gene: TRBJ2-6; d_gene: .; v_gene: TRBV4-1; CDR3nt: TGCGCCAGCAGCCAAGAAGGGGTAGGGCCCTCTGGGGCCAACGTCCTGACTTTC; CDR3aa: CASSQEGVGPSGANVLTF
abundance: .; j_gene: TRBJ1-1; d_gene: .; v_gene: TRBV7-9; CDR3nt: TGTGCCAGCAGCTTAGCGGGCAGGGGCCAAACTGAAGCTTTCTTT; CDR3aa: CASSLAGRGQTEAFF
abundance: .; j_gene: TRBJ2-1; d_gene: TRBD1; v_gene: TRBV19; CDR3nt: TGTGCCAGTAGTATGACAGGGGCATCCTACAATGAGCAGTTCTTC; CDR3aa: CASSMTGASYNEQFF
abundance: many; j_gene: TRBJ1-4; d_gene: .; v_gene: TRBV6-1; CDR3nt: TGTGCCAGCAGTGGGAGGGGTAATGAAAAACTGTTTTTT; CDR3aa: CASSGRGNEKLFF
abundance: few; j_gene: TRBJ2-4; d_gene: TRBD1; v_gene: TRBV12-3/TRBV12-4; CDR3nt: TGTGCCAGCAGTTTAGCGCGACAGGGGGCGGGGAACATTCAGTACTTC; CDR3aa: CASSLARQGAGNIQYF